The 25 T cell receptor beta chains below were found in one sample sequenced in a study of T cell responses to AZD1222 COVID-19 vaccine. The protocol was immunoSEQ multiplex PCR, while the TCRdb copy is restricted to in-frame clones and leaves out a portion. This table has approximately 190,000 clones, about 92% appearing once. Material: peripheral blood, obtained on day 0 of AZD1222 vaccination. These receptors were obtained from an adult in good health.

The genes are TRBV9 and TRBJ2-3; D is uncertain. The CDR3 loop spans 14 amino acids. Germline V lookup: CDR1 SGDLS, CDR2 YYNGEE. With 0 bases removed from V and 1 base from J, the gap between germline ends came to 6 bases. In nucleotides, the CDR3 is TGTGCCAGCAGCGTAGGTCAGGGCACAGATACGCAGTATTTT. Its protein is CASSVGQGTDTQYF.

The chain has TRBV6-6 and TRBJ1-1; 7 positions agree with TRBD1. The trim removed 7 bases at V and 0 bases at J, leaving 5 bases unmatched. The CDR3 has 14 amino acids. CDR1 is MNHNY and CDR2 is SVGAGI in the germline V gene (reference sequence). The CDR3 bases are TGTGCCAGCACTGCCCAGGGGGTGAACACTGAAGCTTTCTTT. Protein product: CASTAQGVNTEAFF.

This rearrangement joins TRBV9 to TRBJ2-1; D remains ambiguous. The germline V gene encodes CDR1 SGDLS and CDR2 YYNGEE. The CDR3 totals 15 residues. The germline V and J ends were trimmed by 4 bases and 2 bases, with 13 bases remaining between them. The CDR3 is CASSTRAGAYNEQFF. In DNA, the CDR3 is TGTGCCAGCAGCACCCGGGCAGGCGCCTACAATGAGCAGTTCTTC.

The chain links TRBV7-2 to TRBJ2-2; TRBD2 might be the D (5 bases). Germline V gives CDR1 SGHTA, CDR2 FQGNSA. Trimming pared 4 bases from V and 2 bases from J, leaving 11 bases between. The CDR3 extends over 15 amino acids. The CDR3 DNA sequence: TGTGCCAGCAGCTCTCCGGGATCTAACACCGGGGAGCTGTTTTTT. Protein: CASSSPGSNTGELFF.

This clone came up once. The chain uses TRBV28 and TRBJ2-7, with D possibly matching TRBD1 (5 bases). Germline V CDR1 and CDR2: MDHEN, SYDVKM. Trimming shortened V by 6 bases and J by 4 bases, and 7 bases separated the two germline ends. The CDR3 spans 11 residues. Here the CDR3 DNA reads TGTGCCAGCAGCGACAGTTACGAGCAGTACTTC. This translates into CASSDSYEQYF.

This chain's CDR3 is CASSQVADTQYF. The DNA of the CDR3 is TGTGCCAGCAGCCAAGTCGCAGATACGCAGTATTTT. The chain uses TRBV3-1 (or the pseudogene TRBV3-2) and TRBJ2-3; D not resolved. The CDR3 runs 12 residues. V lost 1 base and J lost 4, with 3 bases in between. Per germline, CDR1 LGHDT and CDR2 YNNKEL (reference sequence).

The chain uses TRBV7-9 and TRBJ1-4; D is ambiguous. Trimming removed 0 bases at V and 4 bases at J, with 9 bases between. This CDR3 comprises 15 residues. Per the germline V gene, CDR1 is SEHNR and CDR2 is FQNEAQ (reference sequence). The CDR3 here is CASSLAGRNNEKLFF. CDR3 nucleotide sequence: TGTGCCAGCAGCTTAGCTGGACGGAATAATGAAAAACTGTTTTTT. Using reference TRBV7-9 and TRBJ1-4 for the parts outside the CDR3, the full variable domain is DTGVSQNPRHKITKRGQNVTFRCDPISEHNRLYWYRQTLGQGPEFLTYFQNEAQLEKSRLLSDRFSAERPKGSFSTLEIQRTEQGDSAMYLCASSLAGRNNEKLFFGSGTQLSVL.

The chain recombines TRBV28 with TRBJ1-1; D perhaps matches TRBD1 (6 bases). The CDR3 has 12 amino acids. With 4 bases removed from V and 11 bases from J, the gap between germline ends came to 14 bases. CDR1 is MDHEN and CDR2 is SYDVKM in the germline V gene. CDR3 protein: CASSSGGVSAFF. As DNA, the CDR3 is TGTGCCAGCAGTTCGGGGGGCGTATCGGCTTTCTTT.

This chain connects TRBV9 to TRBJ1-6; TRBD1 matches at 9 bases. J gave up 8 bases and V 3 bases, and 6 bases lay outside the gene matches. Germline V lookup: CDR1 SGDLS, CDR2 YYNGEE. This CDR3 comprises 15 residues. The CDR3 DNA reads as TGTGCCAGCAGCGAGAGGGACAGGGCCTATTCACCCCTCCACTTT. Protein product: CASSERDRAYSPLHF.

This sequence joins TRBV6-5 and TRBJ1-4; a possible D gene is TRBD1 (5 bases). V was cut by 2 bases and J by 5 bases, with 12 bases left in between. The CDR3 has 15 residues. CDR1 is MNHEY, CDR2 SVGAGI, per germline. The CDR3 is CASSYSAGNNEKLFF. The CDR3 DNA sequence: TGTGCCAGCAGTTACAGTGCAGGGAACAATGAAAAACTGTTTTTT.

V usage is TRBV18 and J usage is TRBJ1-3; D is ambiguous. The CDR3 covers 14 residues. V gave up 2 bases and J gave up 4 bases, with 9 bases separating them. The V gene's germline CDR1 is KGHSH and CDR2 LQKENI. The CDR3 DNA reads as TGTGCCAGCTCACCAGAGAGGGCAGGAAACACCATATATTTT. It encodes CASSPERAGNTIYF.

This clone is a singleton in its sample. This chain uses TRBV30 with TRBJ2-5; D gene unclear. Trimming left V 5 bases short and J 5 bases short, with 9 bases between. This CDR3 has 11 amino acids. CDR1 is GTSNPN, CDR2 SVGIG, per germline (reference sequence). For the CDR3, the DNA is TGTGCCTGGGGGTCCGGGGAGACCCAGTACTTC. This gives the protein CAWGSGETQYF.

The CDR3, as DNA: TGTGCCAGCAGCCGAACGGGACAGGGACATCAAGACGCTTTCTTT. It yields the protein CASSRTGQGHQDAFF. The chain employs TRBV3-1 (or the pseudogene TRBV3-2) and TRBJ1-1; 9 bases are shared with TRBD1. V was pared by 4 bases and J by 11 bases, with 14 bases of the junction left unmatched. The CDR3 is 15 residues long. Germline lookup yields CDR1 LGHDT and CDR2 YNNKEL (reference sequence).

The J gene is TRBJ2-7, the V gene TRBV24-1; D is perhaps TRBD1 or TRBD2 (8 bases each). The germline V and J ends were trimmed by 4 bases and 4 bases, with 19 bases remaining between them. The CDR3 extends over 16 amino acids. Looked up from germline, CDR1 is KGHDR and CDR2 is SFDVKD. The CDR3 DNA sequence: TGTGCCACCAGTGAATCCGGGACAGGCGGGGGGTACGAGCAGTACTTC. Protein: CATSESGTGGGYEQYF.

CDR3 sequence: CASSLFVRLGANTGELFF. CDR3 nucleotide sequence: TGTGCCAGCAGTTTATTTGTCCGCCTTGGGGCCAACACCGGGGAGCTGTTTTTT. V gene TRBV27 combines with J gene TRBJ2-2; D perhaps matches TRBD1 (5 bases). The germline V gene encodes CDR1 MNHEY and CDR2 SMNVEV (reference sequence). Trimming pared 1 base from V and 2 bases from J, leaving 17 bases between. The CDR3 consists of 18 residues.

The rearrangement joins TRBV6-2 or TRBV6-3 to TRBJ1-5; D gene unclear. The CDR3 spans 13 residues. Per germline, CDR1 MNHEY and CDR2 SVGEGT. The V end lost 2 bases, the J end lost 6 bases, and 8 bases lay between the germline ends. This CDR3 reads CASSYPSPQPQHF. In nucleotides, the CDR3 is TGTGCCAGCAGTTACCCCAGTCCTCAGCCCCAGCATTTT.

The V call is TRBV6-5, the J call TRBJ2-5; 9 positions match TRBD2. Germline CDR1 is MNHEY and CDR2 is SVGAGI. The CDR3 contains 14 residues. V trimming: 6 bases; J trimming: 5 bases; junction bases outside the gene matches: 7. In DNA, the CDR3 is TGTGCCAGCAGGACAGCGGGGGGATCGGAGACCCAGTACTTC. Translating it yields CASRTAGGSETQYF.

The chain has TRBV28 and TRBJ1-1, with D perhaps matching TRBD1 (5 bases). Germline V gives CDR1 MDHEN, CDR2 SYDVKM. With 3 bases removed from V and 1 base from J, the gap between germline ends came to 6 bases. This CDR3 region has 13 residues. CDR3 in DNA: TGTGCCAGCAGTTTGGGGCAGAACACTGAAGCTTTCTTT. It encodes CASSLGQNTEAFF.

The rearrangement links TRBV5-1 to TRBJ1-4, with D perhaps matching TRBD1 (5 bases). The germline gives CDR1 SGHRS, CDR2 YFSETQ. Trimming took 0 bases from V and 4 from J, leaving 13 bases between them. This CDR3 comprises 16 residues. CDR3 bases: TGCGCCAGCAGCTTGGGGGCAGGGTATAGTAATGAAAAACTGTTTTTT. This translates into CASSLGAGYSNEKLFF.

The rearrangement joins TRBV29-1 to TRBJ2-3; D might be TRBD2 (6 bases). The germline V and J ends were trimmed by 6 bases and 5 bases, with 15 bases remaining between them. The CDR3 length is 13 residues. Germline V gene sequence: CDR1 SQVTM, CDR2 ANQGSEA. The CDR3 DNA reads TGCAGCGTGTACGATGGAGCGGGAGATACGCAGTATTTT. This translates into CSVYDGAGDTQYF.

The CDR3 loop reads CAISGGLADSYEQYF. Here the CDR3 DNA reads TGTGCCATCAGTGGGGGACTAGCGGACTCCTACGAGCAGTACTTC. The genes are TRBV10-3 and TRBJ2-7; the match to TRBD2 covers 11 bases. The CDR3 runs to 15 residues. Trimming removed 4 bases from V and 0 bases from J; junction bases left unmatched: 2. CDR1 is ENHRY and CDR2 is SYGVKD in the germline V gene.

The V gene is TRBV5-1, the J gene TRBJ2-7; tentatively, D is TRBD2 (7 bases). This CDR3 contains 16 residues. CDR1 SGHRS and CDR2 YFSETQ come from the germline V gene. V lost 0 bases and J lost 2, with 15 bases in between. The CDR3 DNA reads as TGCGCCAGCAGCTTGGAGGATGGGGGGGGCCCCTACGAGCAGTACTTC. The encoded protein is CASSLEDGGGPYEQYF.

This rearrangement joins TRBV19 to TRBJ1-5, with D unclear. The CDR3 sequence is 15 residues long. The V gene lost 0 bases and the J gene lost 5 bases, with 11 bases spanning the gap. In germline, CDR1 is LNHDA, CDR2 SQIVND (reference sequence). The CDR3 region has the DNA TGTGCCAGTAGTATAGAGGGGTATCGAGATCAGCCCCAGCATTTT. It specifies CASSIEGYRDQPQHF.

The genes are TRBV7-3 and TRBJ2-3; 7 positions match TRBD2. V shed 5 bases, J shed 1 base, and the junction held 6 bases outside the gene matches. The length of the CDR3 is 15 residues. CDR1 and CDR2 (germline): SGHTA, FQGTGA. CDR3: CASSPNGRGTDTQYF. The CDR3 DNA sequence: TGTGCCAGCAGCCCTAATGGGAGGGGCACAGATACGCAGTATTTT.

CDR3 bases: TGTGCCAGCAGACTAGCGGGGGGCCTCACCGGGGAGCTGTTTTTT. It encodes CASRLAGGLTGELFF. This sequence joins TRBV27 and TRBJ2-2, with 12 bases lining up with TRBD2. This CDR3 spans 15 amino acids. Trimming removed 6 bases from V and 4 bases from J; junction bases left unmatched: 3. Germline V gene data show CDR1 as MNHEY and CDR2 as SMNVEV (reference sequence).